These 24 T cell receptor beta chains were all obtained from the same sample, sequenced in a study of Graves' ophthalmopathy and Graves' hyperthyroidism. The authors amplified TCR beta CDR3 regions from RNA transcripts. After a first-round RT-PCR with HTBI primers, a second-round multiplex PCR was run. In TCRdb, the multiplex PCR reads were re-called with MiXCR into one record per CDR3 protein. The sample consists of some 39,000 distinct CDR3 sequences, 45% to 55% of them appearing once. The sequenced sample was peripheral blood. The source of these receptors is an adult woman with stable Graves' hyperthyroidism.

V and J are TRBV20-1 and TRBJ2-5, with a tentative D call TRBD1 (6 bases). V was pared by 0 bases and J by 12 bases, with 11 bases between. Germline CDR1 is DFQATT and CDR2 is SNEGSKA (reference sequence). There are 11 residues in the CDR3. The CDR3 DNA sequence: TGCAGTGCTAGAGATCCGAGACAGGAGTACTTC. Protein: CSARDPRQEYF.

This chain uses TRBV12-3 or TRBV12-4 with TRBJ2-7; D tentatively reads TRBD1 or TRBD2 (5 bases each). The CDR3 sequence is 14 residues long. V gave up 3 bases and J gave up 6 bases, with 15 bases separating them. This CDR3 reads CASSLSSGTVEQYF. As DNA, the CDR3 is TGTGCCAGCAGTTTGTCCTCCGGGACGGTCGAGCAGTACTTC.

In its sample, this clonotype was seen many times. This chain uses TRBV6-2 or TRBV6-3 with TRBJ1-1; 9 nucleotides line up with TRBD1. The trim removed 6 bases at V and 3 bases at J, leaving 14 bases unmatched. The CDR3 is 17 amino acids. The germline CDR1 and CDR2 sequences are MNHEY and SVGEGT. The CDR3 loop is CASSFGTGLNWYTEAFF. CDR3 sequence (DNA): TGTGCCAGCAGCTTTGGGACAGGGTTGAATTGGTACACTGAAGCTTTCTTT.

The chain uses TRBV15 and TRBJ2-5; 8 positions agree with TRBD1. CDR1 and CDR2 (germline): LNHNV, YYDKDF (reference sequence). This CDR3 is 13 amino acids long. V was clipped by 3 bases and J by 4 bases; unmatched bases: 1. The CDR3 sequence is CATSRDRAETQYF. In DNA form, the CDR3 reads TGTGCCACCAGCAGGGACAGGGCAGAGACCCAGTACTTC.

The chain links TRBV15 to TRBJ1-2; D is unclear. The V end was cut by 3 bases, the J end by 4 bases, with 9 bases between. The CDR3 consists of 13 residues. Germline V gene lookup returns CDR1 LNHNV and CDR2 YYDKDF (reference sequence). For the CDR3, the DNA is TGTGCCACCAGCAGCCCAGACATCTATGGCTACACCTTC. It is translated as CATSSPDIYGYTF.

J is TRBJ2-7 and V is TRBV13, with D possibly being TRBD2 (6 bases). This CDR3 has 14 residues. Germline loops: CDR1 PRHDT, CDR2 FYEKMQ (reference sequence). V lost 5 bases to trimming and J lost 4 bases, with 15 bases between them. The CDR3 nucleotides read TGTGCCAGCAGCAAACTGGGGGGAGAATACGAGCAGTACTTC. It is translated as CASSKLGGEYEQYF.

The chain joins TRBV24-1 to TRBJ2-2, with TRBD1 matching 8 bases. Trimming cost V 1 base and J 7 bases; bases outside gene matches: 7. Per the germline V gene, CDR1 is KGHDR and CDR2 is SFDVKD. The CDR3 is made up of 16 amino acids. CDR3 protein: CATSDFPEDRVGELFF. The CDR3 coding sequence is TGTGCCACCAGTGATTTTCCAGAGGACAGGGTCGGGGAGCTGTTTTTT.

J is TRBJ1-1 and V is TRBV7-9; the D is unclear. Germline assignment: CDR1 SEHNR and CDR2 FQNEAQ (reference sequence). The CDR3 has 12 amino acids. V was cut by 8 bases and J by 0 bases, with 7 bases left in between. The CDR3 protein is CASQQMNTEAFF. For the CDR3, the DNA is TGTGCCAGCCAGCAGATGAACACTGAAGCTTTCTTT.

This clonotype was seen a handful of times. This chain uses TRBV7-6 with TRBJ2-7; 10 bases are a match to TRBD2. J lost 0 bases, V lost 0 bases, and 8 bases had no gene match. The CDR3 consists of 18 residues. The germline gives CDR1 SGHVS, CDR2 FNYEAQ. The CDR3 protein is CASSLASSGSEVSYEQYF. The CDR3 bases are TGTGCCAGCAGCTTAGCGTCTAGCGGGAGTGAGGTCTCCTACGAGCAGTACTTC.

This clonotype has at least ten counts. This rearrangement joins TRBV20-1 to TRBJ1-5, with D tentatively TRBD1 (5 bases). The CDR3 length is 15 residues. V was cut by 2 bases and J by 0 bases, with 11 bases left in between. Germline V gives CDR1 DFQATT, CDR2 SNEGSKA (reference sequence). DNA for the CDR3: TGCAGTGCTAGAAGGGACGGGAATAGCAATCAGCCCCAGCATTTT. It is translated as CSARRDGNSNQPQHF.

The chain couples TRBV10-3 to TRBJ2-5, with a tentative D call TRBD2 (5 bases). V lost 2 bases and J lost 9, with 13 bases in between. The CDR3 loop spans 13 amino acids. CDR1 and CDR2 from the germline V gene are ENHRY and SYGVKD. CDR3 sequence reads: CAISEERVGSQYF. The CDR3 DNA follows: TGTGCCATCAGTGAGGAGAGGGTTGGATCCCAGTACTTC.

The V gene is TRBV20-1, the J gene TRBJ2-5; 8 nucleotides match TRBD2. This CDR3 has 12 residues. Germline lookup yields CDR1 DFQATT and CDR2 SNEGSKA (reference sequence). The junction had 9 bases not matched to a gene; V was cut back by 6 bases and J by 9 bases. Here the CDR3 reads CSAQPGLGAQYF. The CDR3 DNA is TGCAGTGCCCAGCCGGGACTAGGGGCCCAGTACTTC.

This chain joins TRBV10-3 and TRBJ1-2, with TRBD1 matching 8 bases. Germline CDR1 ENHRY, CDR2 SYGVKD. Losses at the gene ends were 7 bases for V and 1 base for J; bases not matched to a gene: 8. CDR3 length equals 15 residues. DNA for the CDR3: TGTGCCATCACCTCCTGGACAGGGCATAACTATGGCTACACCTTC. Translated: CAITSWTGHNYGYTF.

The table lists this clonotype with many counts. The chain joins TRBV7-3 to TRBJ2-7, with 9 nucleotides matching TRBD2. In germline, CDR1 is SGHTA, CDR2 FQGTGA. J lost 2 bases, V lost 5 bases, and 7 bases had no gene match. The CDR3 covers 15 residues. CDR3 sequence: CASSLGLAPPYEQYF. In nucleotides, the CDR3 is TGTGCCAGCAGCCTGGGACTAGCACCTCCCTACGAGCAGTACTTC.

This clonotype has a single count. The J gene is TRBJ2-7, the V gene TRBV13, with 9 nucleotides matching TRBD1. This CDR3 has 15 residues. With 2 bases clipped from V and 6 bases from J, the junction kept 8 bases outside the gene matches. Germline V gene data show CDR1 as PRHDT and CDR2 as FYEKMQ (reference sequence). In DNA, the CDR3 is TGTGCCAGCAGCTTACCCGGGACAGGGACAACCGAGCAGTACTTC. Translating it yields CASSLPGTGTTEQYF.

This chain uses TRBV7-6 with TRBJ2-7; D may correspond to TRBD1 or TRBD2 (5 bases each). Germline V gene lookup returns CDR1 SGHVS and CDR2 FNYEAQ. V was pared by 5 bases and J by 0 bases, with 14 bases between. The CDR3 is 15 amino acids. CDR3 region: CASSQKPGTSYEQYF. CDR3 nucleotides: TGTGCCAGCAGCCAAAAGCCAGGGACCTCCTACGAGCAGTACTTC.

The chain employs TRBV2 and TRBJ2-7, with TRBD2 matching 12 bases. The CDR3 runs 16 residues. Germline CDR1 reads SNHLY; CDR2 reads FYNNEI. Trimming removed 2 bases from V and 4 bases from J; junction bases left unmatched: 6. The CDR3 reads CASSELAGGPRYEQYF. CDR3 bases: TGTGCCAGCAGTGAACTAGCGGGAGGGCCCCGGTACGAGCAGTACTTC.

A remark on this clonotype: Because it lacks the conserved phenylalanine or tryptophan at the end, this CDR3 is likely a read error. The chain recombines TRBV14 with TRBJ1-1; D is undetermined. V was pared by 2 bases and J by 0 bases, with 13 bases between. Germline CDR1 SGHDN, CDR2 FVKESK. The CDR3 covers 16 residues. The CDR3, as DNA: TGTGCCAGCAGCCAAAGGGCGAGACGGATGAACACTGAAGCTTTCTCT. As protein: CASSQRARRMNTEAFS.

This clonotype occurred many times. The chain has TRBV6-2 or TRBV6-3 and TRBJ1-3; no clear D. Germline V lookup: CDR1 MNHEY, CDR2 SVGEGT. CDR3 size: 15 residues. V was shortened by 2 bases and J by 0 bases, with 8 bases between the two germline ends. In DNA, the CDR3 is TGTGCCAGCAGTTACGGACCGAACTCTGGAAACACCATATATTTT. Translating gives CASSYGPNSGNTIYF.

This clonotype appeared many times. The CDR3: CASSLGQGNSPLHF. The CDR3 DNA is TGTGCCAGCAGCTTGGGACAGGGTAATTCACCCCTCCACTTT. The gene calls are TRBV11-3 and TRBJ1-6, with 9 bases that match TRBD1. CDR1 and CDR2 from the germline V gene are SGHNT and YENEEA. This CDR3 is 14 amino acids long. After removal of 3 bases from V and 6 bases from J, the junction contained 0 bases not matched to a gene. The full variable domain, completed using reference TRBV11-3 and TRBJ1-6, is EAGVVQSPRYKIIEKKQPVAFWCNPISGHNTLYWYLQNLGQGPELLIRYENEEAVDDSQLPKDRFSAERLKGVDSTLKIQPAELGDSAVYLCASSLGQGNSPLHFGNGTRLTVT.

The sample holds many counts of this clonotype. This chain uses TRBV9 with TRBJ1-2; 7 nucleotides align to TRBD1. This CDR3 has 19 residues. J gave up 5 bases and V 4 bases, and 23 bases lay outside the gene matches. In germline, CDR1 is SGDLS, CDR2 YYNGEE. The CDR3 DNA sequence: TGTGCCAGCAGCATCTCACCCGACAGGGTGACTCAATGGGGGTATGGCTACACCTTC. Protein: CASSISPDRVTQWGYGYTF.

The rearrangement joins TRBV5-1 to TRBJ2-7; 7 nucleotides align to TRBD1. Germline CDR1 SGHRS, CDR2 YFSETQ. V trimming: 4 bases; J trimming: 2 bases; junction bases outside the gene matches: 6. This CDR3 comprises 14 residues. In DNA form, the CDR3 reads TGCGCCAGCAGCCACGACAGGGCGACCTACGAGCAGTACTTC. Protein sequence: CASSHDRATYEQYF.

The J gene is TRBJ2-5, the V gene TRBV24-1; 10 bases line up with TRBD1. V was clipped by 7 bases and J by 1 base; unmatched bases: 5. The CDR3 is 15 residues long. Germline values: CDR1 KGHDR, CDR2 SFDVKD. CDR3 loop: CATSPGTGVQETQYF. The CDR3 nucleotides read TGTGCCACCAGCCCGGGGACAGGGGTCCAAGAGACCCAGTACTTC.

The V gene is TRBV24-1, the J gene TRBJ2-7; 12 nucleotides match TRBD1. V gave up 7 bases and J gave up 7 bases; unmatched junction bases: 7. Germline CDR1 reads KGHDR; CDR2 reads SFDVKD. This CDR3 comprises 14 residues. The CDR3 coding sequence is TGTGCCACCAGCGGGGGGGACAGGGGGCTAGAGCAGTACTTC. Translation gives CATSGGDRGLEQYF.